This T cell receptor (beta chain) was recorded in a study of blood T cells in healthy people across ages (dated by TCRdb to 2014 to 2015). Study-wide context: In model experiments, template switching captured about one uniquely barcoded TCR beta cDNA molecule for every two T cells. The study analyzed two additional independent replicas of 1 million unique cDNA reads from the same blood draw for two donors, one aged 18 to 29 and one aged 80 or older. Donors were grouped into four age groups: young (average approximately 16 years), middle-aged (roughly 38), aged (approximately 58) and long-lived (around 80). To avoid experimental bias, donors of different ages were distributed randomly across sequencing lanes. To track age-related changes in TCR beta repertoire diversity, the study relied on deep sequencing normalized with unique cDNA molecular identifiers. The paper as a whole reports these results and caveats: Because donor CMV infection status was unknown, age-related changes in expanded clonotypes were potentially confounded. Estimates of total diversity from one million sequenced T cells were regarded as lower bounds and underestimates. Observed TCR beta diversity per million T cells fell roughly linearly with age, and a significant reduction was already apparent by age around 40. Conclusive comparison of naive and antigen-experienced compartments was prevented by the profiling of bulk unsorted PBMCs. A strong correlation was found between observed TCR beta diversity and the percentage of naive T cells measured by flow cytometry. The long-lived group showed more naive CD4+ T cells, fewer expanded clones and increased TCR diversity than the aged group, suggesting age selection.

Donors were a few dozen systemically healthy Caucasian individuals from Russia aged about 6 to 100 years. Around 9.9 milliliters of peripheral blood were collected from each donor into EDTA-treated Vacutainer tubes. Ficoll-Paque density-gradient centrifugation was used to isolate PBMCs, with at least 6.5 million per sample. Trizol reagent was used to extract total RNA from the PBMCs, yielding at least 6 micrograms per sample. For every donor, flow cytometry on a PBMC aliquot measured the percentage of naive CD45RAhigh/CD27high T cells. The trim is 5 bases for V and 1 base for J, with a gap of 18 bases between the germline ends. Reading the germline V gene gives CDR1 SGHTA and CDR2 FQGNSA. The CDR3 spans 17 residues, from the cysteine through the phenylalanine. The CDR3 DNA has 51 bases and is translated from base 1. As regards this clonotype: Its specific antigen is unknown. No much larger clonotype is one base removed from it; base qualities were not supplied.

Library preparation used 5' RACE. The instrument given in TCRdb is Illumina HiSeq 2500. The second PCR ran for roughly 7 to 11 cycles and used a J-beta primer mix along with a sample-barcoded 5' primer. Each TCR beta cDNA molecule received a unique molecular identifier from a template-switch 5' adaptor carrying 12 random nucleotides. Each sample yielded at least 2.5 million CDR3-containing paired-end reads. First-strand cDNA was synthesized from all RNA with the Mint cDNA synthesis kit, primed by a TRBC-specific oligonucleotide. All cDNA was treated with uracil-DNA glycosylase and then went through a first 18-cycle PCR with the universal primers M1SS and BC2_uni_R. Under the source paper's analysis protocol: Normalization of each sample was performed by random selection of 1 million high-quality reads, each carrying a distinct molecular identifier. Instead of being binned into consensus sequences, reads that shared molecular identifiers were thrown out. CDR3 identification, clonotype clustering and error correction used MiTCR with a Q25 quality threshold and the strictest error-elimination algorithm. A nonparametric unseen species model with Euler transformation was used to estimate lower-bound total TCR beta diversity. The public reads were run again by TCRdb, first through fastp at Q25 and then through MiXCR, and only productive beta chains were kept. Rows matching on CDR3 protein sequence are summarized as one entry with the most common DNA and genes. The V and J calls reflect TCRdb's pipeline rather than the authors' work. The sample records about 730,000 distinct CDR3 sequences, roughly 47% of which are singletons. Together, the top ten hold 20% to 25% of the sample.

The sequence joins TRBV7-2 to TRBJ2-1; the D gene is not confidently resolved. The receptor was derived from a woman aged 55-70 years in good health. The sequenced sample consisted of blood. Here the CDR3 is given as CASSLRYNAASYNEQFF. The nucleotide sequence reads as follows: TGTGCCAGCAGCCTTCGATACAACGCGGCATCCTACAATGAGCAGTTCTTC.